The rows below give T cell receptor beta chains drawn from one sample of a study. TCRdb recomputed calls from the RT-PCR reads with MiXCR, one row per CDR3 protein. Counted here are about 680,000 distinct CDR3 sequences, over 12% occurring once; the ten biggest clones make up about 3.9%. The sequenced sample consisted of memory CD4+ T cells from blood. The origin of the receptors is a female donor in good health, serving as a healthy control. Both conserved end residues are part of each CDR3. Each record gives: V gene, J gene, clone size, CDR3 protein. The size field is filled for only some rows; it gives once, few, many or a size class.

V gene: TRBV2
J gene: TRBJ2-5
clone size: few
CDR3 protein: CASTEQETQYF

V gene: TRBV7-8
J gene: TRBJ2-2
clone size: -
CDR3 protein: CASSLVGGIRDNGELFF

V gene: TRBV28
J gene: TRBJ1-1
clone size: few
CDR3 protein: CASSPKQTGVNTEAFF

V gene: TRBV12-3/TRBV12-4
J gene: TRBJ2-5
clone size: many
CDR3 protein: CASRPEDRQETQYF

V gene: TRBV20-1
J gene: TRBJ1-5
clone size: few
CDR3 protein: CSARDGGGGNNQPQHF

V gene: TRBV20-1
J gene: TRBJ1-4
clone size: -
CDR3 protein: CSARVAGAGEKLFF

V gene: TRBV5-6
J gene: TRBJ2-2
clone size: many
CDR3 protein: CASSLPMGHLTGELFF

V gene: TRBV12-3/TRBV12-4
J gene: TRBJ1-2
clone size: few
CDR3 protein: CASSLVAGSGGGYTF

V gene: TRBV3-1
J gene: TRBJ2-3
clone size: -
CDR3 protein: CASSRDGTTDTQYF

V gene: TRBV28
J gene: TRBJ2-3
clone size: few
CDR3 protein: CASARDSTDTQYF

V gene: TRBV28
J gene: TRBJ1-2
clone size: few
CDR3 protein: CASRPTGVNYGYTF

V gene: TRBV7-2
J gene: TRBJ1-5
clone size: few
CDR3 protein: CASSLGTGNDNQPQHF

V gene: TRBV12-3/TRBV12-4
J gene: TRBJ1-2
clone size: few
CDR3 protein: CASSVTGGRYYGYTF

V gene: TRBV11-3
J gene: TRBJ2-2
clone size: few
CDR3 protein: CASSPGGQGYGGELFF

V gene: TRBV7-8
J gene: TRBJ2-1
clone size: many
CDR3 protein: CASSLVGVAGDNEQFF

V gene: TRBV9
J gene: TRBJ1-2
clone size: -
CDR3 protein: CASSVGRGDYGYTF

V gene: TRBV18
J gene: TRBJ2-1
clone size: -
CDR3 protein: CASSQRGLSSYNEQFF

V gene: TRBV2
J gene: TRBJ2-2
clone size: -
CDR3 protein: CASSESRGPGELFF

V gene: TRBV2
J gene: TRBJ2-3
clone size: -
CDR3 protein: CASSGRDGLSTDTQYF

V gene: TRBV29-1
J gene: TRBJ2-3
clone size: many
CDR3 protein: CSVLQVNTDTQYF

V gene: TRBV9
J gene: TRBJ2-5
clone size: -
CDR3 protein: CASSPGTTRQETQYF

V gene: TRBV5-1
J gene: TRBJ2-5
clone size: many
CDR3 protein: CASSLFLEETQYF

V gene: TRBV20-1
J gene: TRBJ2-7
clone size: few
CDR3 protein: CSARPIAGGYEQYF

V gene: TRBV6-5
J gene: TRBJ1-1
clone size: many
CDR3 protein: CASSYSLGFTEAFF

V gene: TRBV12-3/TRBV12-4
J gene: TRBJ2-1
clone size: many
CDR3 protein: CASRSIAGGPYEQFF

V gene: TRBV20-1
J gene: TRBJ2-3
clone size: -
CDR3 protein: CSAPGTSGTQYF

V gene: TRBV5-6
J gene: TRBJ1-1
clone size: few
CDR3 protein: CASSFRTSGNTEAFF